These 16 T cell receptor beta chains came from one sample sequenced in a study of cytomegalovirus exposure and HLA in healthy donors. Sequencing was performed with immunoSEQ multiplex PCR; in TCRdb, only in-frame clones are kept and a portion is missing. The repertoire holds some 260,000 clones, with roughly 88% as singletons. Material for sequencing was PBMCs. The receptors were sampled from a woman in her thirties in good health and CMV-seronegative.

The CDR3 DNA reads as TGTGCCAGCAGTGAAGTCATGGGGGCGGGAGTTGGCTACGAGCAGTACTTC. Amino acids: CASSEVMGAGVGYEQYF. The rearrangement links TRBV6-1 to TRBJ2-7; tentative D call: TRBD2 (7 bases). The CDR3 has 17 residues. From germline, CDR1 is MNHNS and CDR2 SASEGT. Trimming shortened V by 1 base and J by 3 bases, and 19 bases separated the two germline ends.

Only one count was recorded for this clone. This chain links TRBV9 with TRBJ2-3, with TRBD2 identical over 7 bases. This CDR3 region has 20 residues. Germline-derived CDR1 and CDR2 are SGDLS and YYNGEE. J was trimmed by 0 bases and V by 2 bases; bases with no gene match: 18. The CDR3 DNA sequence: TGTGCCAGCAGCGTCCAGGGCGGCATGTCTAGCGGAGCTAGCACAGATACGCAGTATTTT. Translation: CASSVQGGMSSGASTDTQYF.

This chain connects TRBV7-2 to TRBJ2-3; D call uncertain. Trimming cost V 1 base and J 2 bases, with 10 bases left between them. The germline gives CDR1 SGHTA, CDR2 FQGNSA. The CDR3 spans 15 residues. The CDR3 loop reads CASSLDHHFTDTQYF. The CDR3, as DNA: TGTGCCAGCAGCTTAGACCACCACTTCACAGATACGCAGTATTTT.

The rearrangement uses TRBV20-1 and TRBJ2-1; D is possibly TRBD2 (6 bases). There are 10 residues in the CDR3. Germline CDR1 DFQATT, CDR2 SNEGSKA (reference sequence). V was cut by 5 bases and J by 9 bases, with 8 bases left in between. CDR3 in DNA: TGCAGTGCTCAGGAGGGTGAGCAGTTCTTC. The encoded protein is CSAQEGEQFF.

The J gene is TRBJ1-5, the V gene TRBV30, with D possibly matching TRBD1 (5 bases). Trimming stripped 3 bases from V and 2 bases from J, with 11 bases between. The CDR3 covers 14 residues. Germline values: CDR1 GTSNPN, CDR2 SVGIG (reference sequence). The CDR3 protein is CAWRQQGGNQPQHF. In DNA form, the CDR3 reads TGTGCCTGGAGGCAGCAGGGAGGCAATCAGCCCCAGCATTTT.

The rearrangement links TRBV2 to TRBJ1-5; D remains unclear. Germline CDR1 and CDR2: SNHLY and FYNNEI. The CDR3 is made up of 12 amino acids. The V end lost 5 bases, the J end lost 9 bases, and 11 bases lay between the germline ends. This chain's CDR3 is CASSPTIGPQHF. CDR3 DNA sequence: TGTGCCAGCAGTCCGACTATAGGGCCCCAGCATTTT. Full variable domain (rest looked up from reference TRBV2 and TRBJ1-5): EPEVTQTPSHQVTQMGQEVILRCVPISNHLYFYWYRQILGQKVEFLVSFYNNEISEKSEIFDDQFSVERPDGSNFTLKIRSTKLEDSAMYFCASSPTIGPQHFGDGTRLSIL.

The CDR3 region has the DNA TGTGCCAGCAGTGAAGGGGGACCAAACAATGAGCAGTTCTTC. Residues: CASSEGGPNNEQFF. J is TRBJ2-1 and V is TRBV25-1; D may correspond to TRBD1 or TRBD2 (5 bases each). Trimming stripped 2 bases from V and 5 bases from J, with 10 bases between. Germline-derived CDR1 and CDR2 are MGHDK and SYGVNS. The CDR3 runs 14 residues.

The chain joins TRBV19 to TRBJ1-5; 7 bases are a match to TRBD1. CDR1 is LNHDA, CDR2 SQIVND, per germline (reference sequence). Trimming removed 7 bases from V and 7 bases from J; junction bases left unmatched: 13. The CDR3 is 15 amino acids. DNA of the CDR3: TGTGCCAGTACCCCGCCCACCCACAGGGGACAGCCCCAGCATTTT. Translation: CASTPPTHRGQPQHF.

The J gene is TRBJ1-4, the V gene TRBV9; D may be TRBD1 (5 bases). V dropped 3 bases and J dropped 5 bases, with 17 bases sitting between them. Germline V gene data show CDR1 as SGDLS and CDR2 as YYNGEE. The CDR3 length is 16 residues. CDR3 sequence reads: CASSAGGLDYNEKLFF. The DNA for the CDR3 is TGTGCCAGCAGCGCGGGGGGACTCGATTACAATGAAAAACTGTTTTTT.

The genes are TRBV7-9 and TRBJ2-2; 8 bases match TRBD1. CDR1 SEHNR and CDR2 FQNEAQ come from the germline V gene (reference sequence). The length of the CDR3 is 14 residues. V lost 1 base, J lost 7 bases, and 2 bases stayed unmatched. The CDR3 DNA follows: TGTGCCAGCAGCTTAGACGGGACAGGCGGGGAGCTGTTTTTT. This encodes CASSLDGTGGELFF.

This chain joins TRBV13 and TRBJ2-7, with 10 bases fitting TRBD2. The germline V gene has CDR1 PRHDT and CDR2 FYEKMQ (reference sequence). J gave up 2 bases and V 4 bases, and 8 bases lay outside the gene matches. This CDR3 comprises 16 residues. CDR3 sequence reads: CASSSRPLAGAYEQYF. The CDR3 bases are TGTGCCAGCAGCTCGAGACCGCTAGCGGGAGCCTACGAGCAGTACTTC.

This clone has a single count. The chain has TRBV15 and TRBJ1-5, with D tentatively TRBD1 (5 bases). V lost 5 bases and J lost 0, with 11 bases in between. CDR1 and CDR2 (germline): LNHNV, YYDKDF (reference sequence). The CDR3 has 15 residues. The CDR3 here is CATSVHRNSNQPQHF. The CDR3 DNA follows: TGTGCCACCAGCGTCCACAGGAATAGCAATCAGCCCCAGCATTTT.

In its sample, this clone was seen a few times. The V and J genes are TRBV5-1 and TRBJ2-1; D remains ambiguous. V dropped 1 base and J dropped 3 bases, with 8 bases sitting between them. This CDR3 spans 14 amino acids. CDR1 and CDR2 from the germline V gene are SGHRS and YFSETQ. The CDR3 DNA is TGCGCCAGCAGCTTGAAACCGAGCTACAATGAGCAGTTCTTC. Translating gives CASSLKPSYNEQFF.

Here the CDR3 reads CASSYGTFKETQYF. The CDR3, as DNA: TGTGCCAGCAGCTACGGGACCTTTAAAGAGACCCAGTACTTC. The rearrangement joins TRBV7-6 to TRBJ2-5; D is possibly TRBD1 or TRBD2 (5 bases each). Trimming pared 4 bases from V and 3 bases from J, leaving 12 bases between. The CDR3 is made up of 14 amino acids. Germline V gene lookup returns CDR1 SGHVS and CDR2 FNYEAQ.

This clone was counted only a few times. J is TRBJ1-1 and V is TRBV7-6; D uncertain. V lost 2 bases to trimming and J lost 1 base, with 5 bases between them. The CDR3 length is 13 residues. CDR1 is SGHVS, CDR2 FNYEAQ, per germline. In nucleotides, the CDR3 is TGTGCCAGCAGCTTACTGACGAACACTGAAGCTTTCTTT. Translation gives CASSLLTNTEAFF.

The genes are TRBV28 and TRBJ2-1; 11 positions match TRBD2. The trim removed 4 bases at V and 7 bases at J, leaving 6 bases unmatched. The CDR3 is 15 residues long. Germline CDR1 reads MDHEN; CDR2 reads SYDVKM. CDR3 protein: CASSSGLAGGNEQFF. The CDR3 DNA sequence: TGTGCCAGCAGTTCCGGACTAGCGGGTGGAAATGAGCAGTTCTTC.